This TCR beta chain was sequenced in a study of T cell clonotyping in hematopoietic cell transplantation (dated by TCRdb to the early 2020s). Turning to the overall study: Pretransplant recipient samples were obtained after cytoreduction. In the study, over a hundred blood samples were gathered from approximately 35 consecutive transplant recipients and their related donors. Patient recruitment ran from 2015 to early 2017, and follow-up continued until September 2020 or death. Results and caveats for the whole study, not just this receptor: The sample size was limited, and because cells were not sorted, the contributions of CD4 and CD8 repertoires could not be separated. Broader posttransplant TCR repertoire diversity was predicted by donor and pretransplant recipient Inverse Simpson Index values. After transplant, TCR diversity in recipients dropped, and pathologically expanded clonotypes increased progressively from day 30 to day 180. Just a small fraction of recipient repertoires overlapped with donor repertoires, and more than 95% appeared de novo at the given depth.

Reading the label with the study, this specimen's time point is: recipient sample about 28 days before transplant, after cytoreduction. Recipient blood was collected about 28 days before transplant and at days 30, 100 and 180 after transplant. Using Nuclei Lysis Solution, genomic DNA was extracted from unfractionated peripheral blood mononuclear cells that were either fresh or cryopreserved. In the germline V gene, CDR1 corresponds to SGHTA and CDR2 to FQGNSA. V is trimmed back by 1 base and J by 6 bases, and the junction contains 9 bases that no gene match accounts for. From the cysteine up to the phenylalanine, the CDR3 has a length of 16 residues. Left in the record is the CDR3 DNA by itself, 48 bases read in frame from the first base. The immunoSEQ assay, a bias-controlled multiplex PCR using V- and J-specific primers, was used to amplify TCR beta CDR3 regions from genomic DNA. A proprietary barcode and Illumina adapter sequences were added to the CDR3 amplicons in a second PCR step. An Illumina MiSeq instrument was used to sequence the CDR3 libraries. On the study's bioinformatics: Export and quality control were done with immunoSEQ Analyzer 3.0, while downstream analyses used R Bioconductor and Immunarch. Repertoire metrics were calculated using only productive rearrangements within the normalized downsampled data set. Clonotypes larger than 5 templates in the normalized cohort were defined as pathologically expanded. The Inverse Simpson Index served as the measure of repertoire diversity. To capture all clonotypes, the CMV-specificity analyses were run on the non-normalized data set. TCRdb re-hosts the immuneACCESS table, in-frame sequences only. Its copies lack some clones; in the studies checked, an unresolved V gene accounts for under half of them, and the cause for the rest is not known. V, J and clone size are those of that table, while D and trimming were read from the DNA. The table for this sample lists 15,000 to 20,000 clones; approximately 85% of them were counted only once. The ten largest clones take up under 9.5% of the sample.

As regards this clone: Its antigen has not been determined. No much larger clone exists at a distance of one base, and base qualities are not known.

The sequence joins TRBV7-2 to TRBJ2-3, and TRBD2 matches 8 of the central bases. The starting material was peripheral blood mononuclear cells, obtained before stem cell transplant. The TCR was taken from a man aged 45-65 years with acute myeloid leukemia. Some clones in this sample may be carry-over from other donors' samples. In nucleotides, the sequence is TGTGCCAGCAGCTTAGTTGCGGGGGGTTGGATGGATACGCAGTATTTT. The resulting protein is CASSLVAGGWMDTQYF.